The 7 T cell receptor beta chains in this list originate from one sample, sequenced in a study of long-term antiretroviral therapy in people with HIV. The run of the v3.0 immunoSEQ assay was at survey level. Clones were sequenced by immunoSEQ multiplex PCR, and TCRdb holds only the in-frame ones, with some missing. Among fewer than 25,000 clones listed, 81% were seen once. The sample here was unsorted PBMCs, taken at the start of antiretroviral therapy, before treatment. The receptors originated from a woman aged 18-35 years with HIV.

Notes on this clone: This CDR3 is also generated by other DNA sequences in the sample. This chain joins TRBV6-5 and TRBJ2-3, with unresolved D. Trimming removed 0 bases from V and 3 bases from J, with 4 bases in between. The CDR3 length is 13 residues. CDR1 and CDR2 (germline): MNHEY, SVGAGI. CDR3 DNA: TGTGCCAGCAGTTACTCCCAAACAGATACGCAGTATTTT. It specifies CASSYSQTDTQYF.

The chain has TRBV30 and TRBJ2-7; unclear D gene. The germline V gene has CDR1 GTSNPN and CDR2 SVGIG (reference sequence). V was cut by 0 bases and J by 2 bases, with 8 bases left in between. CDR3 size: 13 residues. The CDR3 nucleotides read TGTGCCTGGAGTGTAGATCTAGCCTACGAGCAGTACTTC. Amino acid sequence: CAWSVDLAYEQYF.

The J gene is TRBJ1-2, the V gene TRBV11-3; no reliable D call. The CDR3 extends over 13 amino acids. V lost 4 bases to trimming and J lost 8 bases, with 14 bases between them. Germline assignment: CDR1 SGHNT and CDR2 YENEEA. The CDR3 loop is CASSSDGLSGYTF. As DNA, the CDR3 is TGTGCCAGCAGCTCGGACGGTCTAAGCGGCTACACCTTC.

The V gene is TRBV5-1, the J gene TRBJ2-3; TRBD1 matches 7 bases. The CDR3 spans 15 residues. J gave up 4 bases and V 0 bases, and 5 bases lay outside the gene matches. Per germline, CDR1 SGHRS and CDR2 YFSETQ. The CDR3 is CASSLDRGSADTQYF. CDR3 DNA sequence: TGCGCCAGCAGCTTGGACAGGGGATCCGCAGATACGCAGTATTTT.

The V call is TRBV30, the J call TRBJ2-5; TRBD1 might be the D (6 bases). The CDR3 consists of 14 residues. V lost 3 bases and J 3 bases, leaving 14 bases between the germline ends. Per germline, CDR1 GTSNPN and CDR2 SVGIG (reference sequence). CDR3: CAWRGAPREETQYF. In DNA form, the CDR3 reads TGTGCCTGGAGGGGGGCTCCGAGGGAAGAGACCCAGTACTTC.

V is TRBV9 and J is TRBJ2-2; weak D call: TRBD1 (5 bases). CDR3 length: 17 residues. The germline V gene encodes CDR1 SGDLS and CDR2 YYNGEE. The ends were cut back, 0 bases at V and 3 bases at J, with 15 bases in the middle. The CDR3 sequence is CASSVGVRGSDTGELFF. Here the CDR3 DNA reads TGTGCCAGCAGCGTAGGGGTTAGGGGATCTGACACCGGGGAGCTGTTTTTT.

The J gene is TRBJ1-2, the V gene TRBV18, with D uncertain. There are 13 residues in the CDR3. Germline V lookup: CDR1 KGHSH, CDR2 LQKENI. Trimming pared 4 bases from V and 8 bases from J, leaving 14 bases between. DNA of the CDR3: TGTGCCAGCTCACTCGACGGGGAGAGAGGCTACACCTTC. Its protein product is CASSLDGERGYTF. The complete variable domain, with remaining parts taken from reference TRBV18 and TRBJ1-2, reads NAGVMQNPRHLVRRRGQEARLRCSPMKGHSHVYWYRQLPEEGLKFMVYLQKENIIDESGMPKERFSAEFPKEGPSILRIQQVVRGDSAAYFCASSLDGERGYTFGSGTRLTVV.